Each of the 14 T cell receptor beta chains below was sequenced from the same sample in a study of cytomegalovirus exposure and HLA in healthy donors. The PCR employed 60 Vbeta primers together with 13 Jbeta primers. Repertoires were generated with immunoSEQ multiplex PCR, while TCRdb's copy carries only in-frame clones and drops some. The repertoire holds approximately 190,000 clones, with approximately 87% as singletons. The sequencing sample was made of PBMCs. These receptors originate from a young man in good health and CMV-seronegative.

The chain is built from TRBV5-1 and TRBJ1-6; 8 nucleotides match TRBD1. CDR3 length: 14 residues. Germline values: CDR1 SGHRS, CDR2 YFSETQ. J lost 9 bases, V lost 0 bases, and 2 bases had no gene match. The CDR3 DNA sequence: TGCGCCAGCAGCTTGGTAGACAGGGGTTCACCCCTCCACTTT. This codes for CASSLVDRGSPLHF.

The chain couples TRBV27 to TRBJ2-7, with 12 bases aligning to TRBD1. The V and J ends lost 6 bases and 5 bases, in that order; junction bases with no gene match: 8. CDR1 is MNHEY and CDR2 is SMNVEV in the germline V gene (reference sequence). CDR3 length: 15 residues. The CDR3 DNA reads TGTGCCAGCAGGGCTACGGGACAGGGGGCCAACGAGCAGTACTTC. The encoded protein is CASRATGQGANEQYF.

The J gene is TRBJ2-1, the V gene TRBV9, with TRBD2 matching 8 bases. Germline V gene sequence: CDR1 SGDLS, CDR2 YYNGEE. Unmatched junction bases numbered 2, after V lost 0 bases and J lost 6 bases. The CDR3 has 14 amino acids. DNA of the CDR3: TGTGCCAGCAGCGTAGGCGGACTAGCCAATGAGCAGTTCTTC. Its translation: CASSVGGLANEQFF.

This chain uses TRBV7-2 with TRBJ1-4; no clear D gene. Trimming removed 2 bases from V and 5 bases from J, with 12 bases in between. CDR1 is SGHTA, CDR2 FQGNSA, per germline. This CDR3 spans 15 amino acids. The DNA for the CDR3 is TGTGCCAGCAGCTTACTCACAGCCCCGAATGAAAAACTGTTTTTT. The encoded protein is CASSLLTAPNEKLFF.

The V and J genes are TRBV6-5 and TRBJ2-2, with D tentatively TRBD1 (6 bases). V lost 5 bases to trimming and J lost 5 bases, with 12 bases between them. Germline V gene sequence: CDR1 MNHEY, CDR2 SVGAGI. There are 14 residues in the CDR3. This CDR3 reads CASSRTDRTGELFF. The CDR3 DNA is TGTGCCAGCAGTCGGACAGATCGAACCGGGGAGCTGTTTTTT.

The rearrangement joins TRBV4-3 to TRBJ1-4; D gene unclear. The V end lost 0 bases, the J end lost 3 bases, and 11 bases lay between the germline ends. The CDR3 runs 16 residues. Germline loops: CDR1 LGHNA, CDR2 YSLEER. The DNA for the CDR3 is TGCGCCAGCAGCCAAGAACGGAGCCCAGCTAATGAAAAACTGTTTTTT. This gives the protein CASSQERSPANEKLFF.

V and J are TRBV4-3 and TRBJ1-3; D gene ambiguous. The V end was cut by 0 bases, the J end by 4 bases, with 10 bases between. The germline V gene has CDR1 LGHNA and CDR2 YSLEER. CDR3 size: 15 residues. CDR3 sequence: CASSQDLVAGNTIYF. The DNA of the CDR3 is TGCGCCAGCAGCCAAGATCTCGTAGCGGGAAACACCATATATTTT.

On this clone itself: Different DNA sequences within this sample yield the same CDR3. The chain couples TRBV4-1 to TRBJ2-1, with no clear D. There are 15 residues in the CDR3. Trimming took 1 base from V and 4 from J, leaving 11 bases between them. Germline values: CDR1 MGHRA, CDR2 YSYEKL. CDR3 bases: TGCGCCAGCAGCCAAGCAAGGAGCTCTTACAATGAGCAGTTCTTC. Translation: CASSQARSSYNEQFF.

The chain employs TRBV15 and TRBJ1-2, with D perhaps matching TRBD1 (5 bases). This CDR3 has 13 residues. V dropped 3 bases and J dropped 2 bases, with 7 bases sitting between them. Germline-derived CDR1 and CDR2 are LNHNV and YYDKDF (reference sequence). In DNA, the CDR3 is TGTGCCACCAGCAGCGGGGGGAACTATGGCTACACCTTC. Translating gives CATSSGGNYGYTF.

V usage is TRBV27 and J usage is TRBJ2-7, with D maybe TRBD2 (7 bases). Per the germline V gene, CDR1 is MNHEY and CDR2 is SMNVEV (reference sequence). This CDR3 spans 15 amino acids. Trimming cost V 2 bases and J 3 bases, with 14 bases left between them. The CDR3 loop is CASSLKWGGNYEQYF. CDR3 in DNA: TGTGCCAGCAGTTTAAAGTGGGGGGGCAACTACGAGCAGTACTTC.

The V and J genes are TRBV28 and TRBJ2-7, with 9 bases that match TRBD1. The J segment lost 7 bases and the V segment lost 7 bases, leaving 14 bases of the junction unmatched. Germline CDR1 and CDR2: MDHEN and SYDVKM. CDR3 length: 15 amino acids. This chain's CDR3 is CASNSAGTGSWEQYF. The CDR3 DNA follows: TGTGCCAGCAACTCCGCCGGGACAGGGTCTTGGGAGCAGTACTTC.

The chain couples TRBV6-5 to TRBJ1-2; D possibly corresponds to TRBD1 (5 bases). Looked up from germline, CDR1 is MNHEY and CDR2 is SVGAGI. This CDR3 contains 15 residues. V lost 0 bases to trimming and J lost 2 bases, with 10 bases between them. The CDR3 here is CASSYSGGWNYGYTF. In DNA form, the CDR3 reads TGTGCCAGCAGTTACTCGGGGGGGTGGAACTATGGCTACACCTTC.

V gene TRBV9 combines with J gene TRBJ2-5; 7 nucleotides match TRBD1. V was clipped by 1 base and J by 1 base; unmatched bases: 4. This CDR3 is 15 amino acids long. In germline, CDR1 is SGDLS, CDR2 YYNGEE. For the CDR3, the DNA is TGTGCCAGCAGCGTAACAGGGGCCGTCCAAGAGACCCAGTACTTC. Residues: CASSVTGAVQETQYF.

The chain combines TRBV13 with TRBJ2-7, with D tentatively TRBD1 (6 bases). This CDR3 has 15 residues. The V gene's germline CDR1 is PRHDT and CDR2 FYEKMQ (reference sequence). V dropped 6 bases and J dropped 4 bases, with 19 bases sitting between them. CDR3 in amino acids: CASSQTGQHFYEQYF. DNA for the CDR3: TGTGCCAGCAGTCAGACAGGCCAACATTTTTACGAGCAGTACTTC.